This T cell receptor beta chain stems from a study of T cells after yellow fever vaccination. Using its own MiXCR run on the 5' RACE reads, TCRdb lists one record per CDR3 protein. The sample consists of under 550,000 distinct CDR3 sequences, just over 20% of them appearing once. General study results and limits: A small share of clonotypes appeared in both CD4 and CD8 compartments.

In its sample, this clonotype was seen a few times. Its antigen is unidentified. The sequencing here drew on PBMCs, taken 21 days after the first yellow fever vaccination. The sequence was obtained from a man aged 18 to 29 who received the YFV17D yellow fever vaccine.

The DNA of the CDR3 is TGCAGCGTTTCTGGGGCCGGTTCCTACAATGAGCAGTTCTTC. Its translation is CSVSGAGSYNEQFF. The chain has TRBV29-1 and TRBJ2-1; a weak D match, TRBD1 (5 bases). The CDR3 runs to 14 residues. Germline lookup yields CDR1 SQVTM and CDR2 ANQGSEA. Trimming stripped 5 bases from V and 1 base from J, with 12 bases between.